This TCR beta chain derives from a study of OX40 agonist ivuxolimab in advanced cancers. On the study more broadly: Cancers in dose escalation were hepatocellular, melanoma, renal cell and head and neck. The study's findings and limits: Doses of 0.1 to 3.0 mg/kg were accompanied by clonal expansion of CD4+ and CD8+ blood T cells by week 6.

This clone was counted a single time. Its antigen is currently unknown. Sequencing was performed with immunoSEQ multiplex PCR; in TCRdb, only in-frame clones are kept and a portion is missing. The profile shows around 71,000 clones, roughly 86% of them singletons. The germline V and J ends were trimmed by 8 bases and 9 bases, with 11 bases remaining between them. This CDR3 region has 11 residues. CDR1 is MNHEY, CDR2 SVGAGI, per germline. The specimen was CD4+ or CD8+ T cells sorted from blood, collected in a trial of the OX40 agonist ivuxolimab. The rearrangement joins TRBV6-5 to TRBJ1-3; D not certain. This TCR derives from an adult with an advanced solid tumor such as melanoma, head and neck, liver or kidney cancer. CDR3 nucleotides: TGTGCCAGCTCGATGGGCGGCACCATATATTTT. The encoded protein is CASSMGGTIYF.